The source of this T cell receptor beta chain is a study of response to subunit inactivated influenza vaccine. Study-level findings and limits: Each seasonal influenza vaccination recruits few new T cells, the authors suggested.

Details on this clonotype: Antigen unknown.

CDR3 length: 14 residues. Germline CDR1 reads SQVTM; CDR2 reads ANQGSEA. Trimming removed 6 bases at V and 1 base at J, with 15 bases between. TCRdb reanalysed the RT-PCR reads using MiXCR and keeps one entry per CDR3 protein. This table holds about 160,000 distinct CDR3 sequences, under 13% found once. The source is a man aged 50 to 59 who received an inactivated influenza vaccine. This rearrangement joins TRBV29-1 to TRBJ1-1, with no clear D. The input for sequencing was non-naive T cells sorted from PBMCs, taken roughly 47 days after vaccination. In DNA, the CDR3 is TGCAGCGTACAACTCGACACCACGAACACTGAAGCTTTCTTT. It encodes CSVQLDTTNTEAFF.